This passage covers 27 T cell receptor beta chains from one sample sequenced in a study of control samples from healthy donors and cancer patients. This table comes from immunoSEQ multiplex PCR, and its TCRdb copy is limited to in-frame clones, with some not included. The table records 75,000 to 95,000 clones, about 88% of them present only once. The sequencing sample was made of blood. These receptors were obtained from a woman in her fifties or sixties in good health.

The chain couples TRBV2 to TRBJ2-7, with TRBD2 matching 12 bases. The V gene's germline CDR1 is SNHLY and CDR2 FYNNEI. V shed 1 base and J 6 bases; nucleotides not matched to a gene: 7. This CDR3 comprises 16 residues. CDR3 residues: CASSEGLAGAFSEQYF. CDR3 nucleotides: TGTGCCAGCAGTGAAGGACTAGCGGGGGCCTTCTCCGAGCAGTACTTC.

The genes are TRBV18 and TRBJ2-7, with 8 bases lining up with TRBD1. Germline assignment: CDR1 KGHSH and CDR2 LQKENI. CDR3 length equals 14 residues. Trimming removed 2 bases from V and 2 bases from J; junction bases left unmatched: 2. The CDR3 bases are TGTGCCAGCTCACCAGGGACAGGAACCTACGAGCAGTACTTC. This translates into CASSPGTGTYEQYF. Supplemented by reference TRBV18 and TRBJ2-7, the full variable domain reads NAGVMQNPRHLVRRRGQEARLRCSPMKGHSHVYWYRQLPEEGLKFMVYLQKENIIDESGMPKERFSAEFPKEGPSILRIQQVVRGDSAAYFCASSPGTGTYEQYFGPGTRLTVT.

This clone has only one observation. The rearrangement uses TRBV2 and TRBJ1-2; TRBD1 matches at 10 bases. V gave up 6 bases and J gave up 6 bases; unmatched junction bases: 7. The V gene's germline CDR1 is SNHLY and CDR2 FYNNEI. The CDR3 has 14 amino acids. Here the CDR3 reads CASRVDRGHHGYTF. CDR3 sequence (DNA): TGTGCCAGCAGAGTAGACAGGGGGCATCATGGCTACACCTTC.

V and J are TRBV27 and TRBJ1-6; 10 bases agree with TRBD1. The CDR3 is 16 amino acids. The V gene's germline CDR1 is MNHEY and CDR2 SMNVEV (reference sequence). J gave up 8 bases and V 0 bases, and 4 bases lay outside the gene matches. CDR3 protein: CASSLSGTGAYSPLHF. The CDR3 DNA is TGTGCCAGCAGTTTATCGGGGACAGGGGCATATTCACCCCTCCACTTT.

The genes are TRBV7-9 and TRBJ2-7; a possible D gene is TRBD1 (5 bases). Trimming removed 6 bases from V and 5 bases from J, with 20 bases in between. The CDR3 contains 15 residues. Germline CDR1 and CDR2: SEHNR and FQNEAQ (reference sequence). As DNA, the CDR3 is TGTGCCAGCAGTCAACGTCCGACAGACCGAAACGAGCAGTACTTC. This translates into CASSQRPTDRNEQYF.

This clone is a singleton in its sample. The chain is built from TRBV2 and TRBJ2-4, with D unclear. With 2 bases removed from V and 1 base from J, the gap between germline ends came to 15 bases. Germline lookup yields CDR1 SNHLY and CDR2 FYNNEI. The length of the CDR3 is 17 residues. CDR3 DNA: TGTGCCAGCAGTGAAATGTACAGTATATTCGCCAAAAACATTCAGTACTTC. Encoded protein: CASSEMYSIFAKNIQYF.

This sequence joins TRBV11-2 and TRBJ2-2, with D perhaps matching TRBD1 (5 bases). Germline V gene lookup returns CDR1 SGHAT and CDR2 FQNNGV. This CDR3 has 16 amino acids. V was cut by 1 base and J by 4 bases, with 13 bases left in between. The CDR3 sequence: CASSLGPGWSTGELFF. The CDR3, as DNA: TGTGCCAGCAGCTTAGGTCCAGGGTGGAGCACCGGGGAGCTGTTTTTT.

V usage is TRBV6-1 and J usage is TRBJ1-1; D ambiguous. The CDR3 contains 14 residues. CDR1 and CDR2 from the germline V gene are MNHNS and SASEGT. The V end lost 3 bases, the J end lost 3 bases, and 11 bases lay between the germline ends. The CDR3 nucleotides read TGTGCCAGCAGTGACGCCAGGCTGGACACTGAAGCTTTCTTT. This codes for CASSDARLDTEAFF.

The V gene is TRBV5-1, the J gene TRBJ1-6; tentatively, D is TRBD1 (6 bases). V was pared by 0 bases and J by 7 bases, with 11 bases between. The CDR3 is 15 residues long. Germline V gene data show CDR1 as SGHRS and CDR2 as YFSETQ. Written as DNA, the CDR3 is TGCGCCAGCAGCTTGGCCGGGGGGCAAAATTCACCCCTCCACTTT. It translates to CASSLAGGQNSPLHF.

V usage is TRBV3-1 (or the pseudogene TRBV3-2) and J usage is TRBJ2-7, with D perhaps matching TRBD1 (6 bases). The CDR3 consists of 19 residues. Germline V gene data show CDR1 as LGHDT and CDR2 as YNNKEL (reference sequence). Trimming took off 4 bases at V and 3 bases at J, with 28 bases between the two ends. In DNA, the CDR3 is TGTGCCAGCAGCCGAACAGGAACAGGGTACCGGAGAGTCTTCTACGAGCAGTACTTC. Translating it yields CASSRTGTGYRRVFYEQYF.

This chain connects TRBV23-1 to TRBJ1-5, with 8 bases aligning to TRBD1. TRBV23-1 is flagged as an ORF with uncertain function. The trim removed 6 bases at V and 0 bases at J, leaving 10 bases unmatched. The length of the CDR3 is 17 residues. The CDR3 DNA reads as TGCGCCAGCAGCAAGTGGGACAGGTTATATAGCAATCAGCCCCAGCATTTT. The encoded protein is CASSKWDRLYSNQPQHF.

V usage is TRBV29-1 and J usage is TRBJ2-2; D may be TRBD1 (6 bases). This CDR3 region has 15 residues. CDR1 and CDR2 (germline): SQVTM, ANQGSEA. V lost 4 bases and J 4 bases, leaving 16 bases between the germline ends. This chain's CDR3 is CSVVYLDRRTGELFF. The CDR3 DNA reads as TGCAGCGTTGTATATTTGGACAGACGCACCGGGGAGCTGTTTTTT.

This rearrangement joins TRBV2 to TRBJ1-2; the match to TRBD1 covers 7 bases. Per germline, CDR1 SNHLY and CDR2 FYNNEI. Trimming took 6 bases from V and 7 from J; bases not matched to a gene: 14. The CDR3 is made up of 15 amino acids. The CDR3 DNA is TGTGCCAGCAGAAAGGACAGGTGGGGGAATTTTGGCTACACCTTC. Translated: CASRKDRWGNFGYTF.

J is TRBJ1-2 and V is TRBV3-1 (or the pseudogene TRBV3-2); D is unresolved. Germline V gene lookup returns CDR1 LGHDT and CDR2 YNNKEL (reference sequence). This CDR3 comprises 16 residues. With 0 bases removed from V and 0 bases from J, the gap between germline ends came to 11 bases. The CDR3 here is CASSQEIQLANYGYTF. In DNA, the CDR3 is TGTGCCAGCAGCCAAGAAATCCAGCTAGCTAACTATGGCTACACCTTC.

V and J are TRBV2 and TRBJ1-1; tentative D call: TRBD1 (5 bases). This CDR3 region has 14 residues. V lost 3 bases to trimming and J lost 2 bases, with 10 bases between them. The germline V gene encodes CDR1 SNHLY and CDR2 FYNNEI. The CDR3 DNA follows: TGTGCCAGCAGTGACAGGAGGGGCAACACTGAAGCTTTCTTT. It encodes CASSDRRGNTEAFF. Full variable domain (remainder filled in from reference TRBV2 and TRBJ1-1): EPEVTQTPSHQVTQMGQEVILRCVPISNHLYFYWYRQILGQKVEFLVSFYNNEISEKSEIFDDQFSVERPDGSNFTLKIRSTKLEDSAMYFCASSDRRGNTEAFFGQGTRLTVV.

This chain joins TRBV6-5 and TRBJ1-3; D is unclear. V gave up 6 bases and J gave up 0 bases, with 9 bases separating them. This CDR3 spans 14 amino acids. Germline assignment: CDR1 MNHEY and CDR2 SVGAGI. In DNA, the CDR3 is TGTGCCAGCAGGAAGACGGACTCTGGAAACACCATATATTTT. Translating gives CASRKTDSGNTIYF.

V usage is TRBV5-1 and J usage is TRBJ2-3, with 9 bases lining up with TRBD2. The trim removed 4 bases at V and 6 bases at J, leaving 12 bases unmatched. This CDR3 is 16 amino acids long. Germline assignment: CDR1 SGHRS and CDR2 YFSETQ. In DNA form, the CDR3 reads TGCGCCAGCAGCCCCTCACTAGCGGGCGAGGGGGATACGCAGTATTTT. It translates to CASSPSLAGEGDTQYF.

The count of this clone is one. The chain joins TRBV12-2 to TRBJ2-3. TRBV12-2 counts as a pseudogene. The CDR3 sequence is 17 residues long. This chain's CDR3 is CASRFFGTPDSTDTQYF. For the CDR3, the DNA is TGTGCAAGTCGCTTCTTTGGGACGCCAGATAGCACAGATACGCAGTATTTT.

J is TRBJ1-2 and V is TRBV5-6; the D gene is possibly TRBD1 (6 bases). The CDR3 runs 14 residues. The V end was cut by 3 bases, the J end by 8 bases, with 17 bases between. Germline V lookup: CDR1 SGHDT, CDR2 YYEEEE. The CDR3 coding sequence is TGTGCCAGCAGCTGGGGAGTACAGGGTTCGGGCTACACCTTC. Translating it yields CASSWGVQGSGYTF.

The CDR3 DNA sequence: TGTGCCAGCATCAACGTGGCGGATCAAGAGACCCAGTACTTC. This codes for CASINVADQETQYF. The chain carries TRBV6-5 and TRBJ2-5; D is unclear. V was shortened by 7 bases and J by 2 bases, with 14 bases between the two germline ends. Germline V CDR1 and CDR2: MNHEY, SVGAGI. The CDR3 runs 14 residues.

The chain has TRBV4-2 and TRBJ2-6, with 7 bases matching TRBD2. Germline-derived CDR1 and CDR2 are LGHNA and YNFKEQ. The CDR3 spans 18 residues. Losses at the gene ends were 1 base for V and 0 bases for J; bases not matched to a gene: 6. This CDR3 is CASSQGTGGSSGANVLTF. The DNA of the CDR3 is TGTGCCAGCAGCCAAGGGACGGGGGGAAGCTCTGGGGCCAACGTCCTGACTTTC.

The chain combines TRBV18 with TRBJ2-7; 8 bases match TRBD1. Germline V gene lookup returns CDR1 KGHSH and CDR2 LQKENI. Trimming at V came to 3 bases and at J to 6 bases, leaving 7 bases not matched to a gene. This CDR3 is built from 14 residues. For the CDR3, the DNA is TGTGCCAGCTCACCGCCGACAGGGGTTGCCGAGCAGTACTTC. It codes for CASSPPTGVAEQYF.

This rearrangement joins TRBV6-5 to TRBJ2-2, with D tentatively TRBD1 or TRBD2 (5 bases each). Trimming cost V 7 bases and J 4 bases, with 10 bases left between them. The CDR3 loop spans 13 amino acids. CDR1 MNHEY and CDR2 SVGAGI come from the germline V gene. The CDR3 loop reads CASTHGGTGELFF. The CDR3 nucleotides are TGTGCCAGCACCCATGGGGGCACCGGGGAGCTGTTTTTT.

The rearrangement joins TRBV20-1 to TRBJ1-5; the D gene is possibly TRBD1 (6 bases). CDR3 size: 14 residues. V was clipped by 3 bases and J by 5 bases, with 14 bases between them. Germline CDR1 and CDR2: DFQATT and SNEGSKA (reference sequence). The CDR3 region has the DNA TGCAGTGCTAGTTCCGGGACACCATATCAGCCCCAGCATTTT. It codes for CSASSGTPYQPQHF.

The V and J genes are TRBV30 and TRBJ2-7; D may be TRBD1 (6 bases). Germline V gene sequence: CDR1 GTSNPN, CDR2 SVGIG (reference sequence). V lost 0 bases and J 6 bases, leaving 18 bases between the germline ends. The CDR3 covers 15 residues. The CDR3 region has the DNA TGTGCCTGGAGTGTACTACCCCAGGGGAATAGCGAGCAGTACTTC. Translated: CAWSVLPQGNSEQYF.

This clone showed up just once. The chain carries TRBV29-1 and TRBJ2-3; D is undetermined. The ends were cut back, 2 bases at V and 0 bases at J, with 9 bases in the middle. Germline loops: CDR1 SQVTM, CDR2 ANQGSEA. This CDR3 comprises 14 residues. Written as DNA, the CDR3 is TGCAGCGTTGAACAAGGTACTAGCACAGATACGCAGTATTTT. Protein product: CSVEQGTSTDTQYF.

CDR3 protein: CASGTEGIQPQHF. Here the CDR3 DNA reads TGTGCCAGTGGGACAGAGGGGATTCAGCCCCAGCATTTT. The rearrangement uses TRBV2 and TRBJ1-5; TRBD1 matches at 7 bases. V dropped 9 bases and J dropped 6; count of bases not matched to a gene: 8. This CDR3 contains 13 residues. CDR1 is SNHLY and CDR2 is FYNNEI in the germline V gene.